Presented here are 12 T cell receptor beta chains from one specimen sequenced in a study of T-cell reconstitution after alpha-beta-depleted transplantation in children. It was with unique molecular identifiers that the TCRbeta library was prepared. One entry per CDR3 protein, called by TCRdb with MiXCR from the PCR reads. The sample includes roughly 100,000 distinct CDR3 sequences, 6% to 9% of them seen just once. This specimen consisted of PBMCs, obtained before TCRalphabeta/CD19-depleted stem cell transplant. These receptors were obtained from a boy younger than 10 with acute lymphoblastic leukemia, due to receive a stem cell transplant.

The V gene is TRBV7-1, the J gene TRBJ2-7, with 10 bases aligning to TRBD2. TRBV7-1 is sorted into the ORF group, with uncertain function. The CDR3 spans 15 residues. The J segment lost 0 bases and the V segment lost 3 bases, leaving 2 bases of the junction unmatched. The CDR3 nucleotides read TGTGCCAGCAGCTCGGGACTAGCGTTCTCCTACGAGCAGTACTTC. This codes for CASSSGLAFSYEQYF.

The chain is built from TRBV7-9 and TRBJ2-5; 9 nucleotides align to TRBD2. V shed 2 bases, J shed 4 bases, and the junction held 5 bases outside the gene matches. Germline V gene lookup returns CDR1 SEHNR and CDR2 FQNEAQ (reference sequence). The CDR3 length is 15 residues. CDR3 protein: CASSLSGSGGETQYF. The CDR3 nucleotides are TGTGCCAGCAGCTTAAGCGGTAGCGGGGGAGAGACCCAGTACTTC. Supplemented by reference TRBV7-9 and TRBJ2-5, the full variable domain reads DTGVSQNPRHKITKRGQNVTFRCDPISEHNRLYWYRQTLGQGPEFLTYFQNEAQLEKSRLLSDRFSAERPKGSFSTLEIQRTEQGDSAMYLCASSLSGSGGETQYFGPGTRLLVL.

The chain joins TRBV5-4 to TRBJ1-1; no reliable D call. The V and J ends lost 6 bases and 0 bases respectively, with 9 bases between them. The CDR3 is 13 residues long. Germline V lookup: CDR1 SGHNT, CDR2 YYREEE (reference sequence). The CDR3 region is CASTSTMNTEAFF. Written as DNA, the CDR3 is TGTGCCAGCACCAGTACCATGAACACTGAAGCTTTCTTT.

Ten or more counts support this clonotype. The chain recombines TRBV5-6 with TRBJ2-5; tentatively, D is TRBD1 (6 bases). The V gene's germline CDR1 is SGHDT and CDR2 YYEEEE. The CDR3 loop spans 15 amino acids. V gave up 5 bases and J gave up 2 bases, with 16 bases separating them. CDR3 amino acids: CASRSVRTAQETQYF. In DNA form, the CDR3 reads TGTGCCAGCAGGTCCGTCCGGACAGCGCAAGAGACCCAGTACTTC.

The rearrangement joins TRBV6-1 to TRBJ2-3; TRBD2 agrees at 7 bases. The CDR3 sequence is 15 residues long. V gave up 6 bases and J gave up 0 bases; unmatched junction bases: 6. The germline V gene has CDR1 MNHNS and CDR2 SASEGT. CDR3 bases: TGTGCCAGCAGGGTTAGCGGGCGTAGCACAGATACGCAGTATTTT. This encodes CASRVSGRSTDTQYF.

This clonotype was detected ten times or more. The rearrangement uses TRBV20-1 and TRBJ2-7, with D possibly being TRBD1 or TRBD2 (7 bases each). Germline V gene data show CDR1 as DFQATT and CDR2 as SNEGSKA (reference sequence). V was cut by 6 bases and J by 3 bases, with 15 bases left in between. The CDR3 consists of 13 residues. The CDR3 region has the DNA TGCAGTGCGCCCAAGCGGGACAGCTACGAGCAGTACTTC. It is translated as CSAPKRDSYEQYF.

This chain joins TRBV10-3 and TRBJ2-1; TRBD2 aligns across 10 bases. The CDR3 totals 16 residues. Germline V gives CDR1 ENHRY, CDR2 SYGVKD. Trimming removed 6 bases from V and 4 bases from J; junction bases left unmatched: 9. This CDR3 is CAISPRTSGNYNEQFF. CDR3 in DNA: TGTGCCATCAGCCCCCGGACTAGCGGAAATTACAATGAGCAGTTCTTC.

This clonotype has at least ten counts. The V and J genes are TRBV9 and TRBJ2-2; D is unclear. The CDR3 consists of 14 residues. V was shortened by 4 bases and J by 0 bases, with 7 bases between the two germline ends. Looked up from germline, CDR1 is SGDLS and CDR2 is YYNGEE. The CDR3 DNA sequence: TGTGCCAGCAGCTTCGAACCGAACACCGGGGAGCTGTTTTTT. Amino acid sequence: CASSFEPNTGELFF.

A few counts support this clonotype. The rearrangement uses TRBV7-2 and TRBJ2-1; unclear D gene. Germline loops: CDR1 SGHTA, CDR2 FQGNSA. This CDR3 comprises 11 residues. The V end was cut by 5 bases, the J end by 15 bases, with 14 bases between. The CDR3 sequence is CASSHRFVAFF. The CDR3 DNA reads as TGTGCCAGCAGCCACCGATTCGTTGCGTTCTTC. Using reference TRBV7-2 and TRBJ2-1 for the parts outside the CDR3, the full variable domain is GAGVSQSPSNKVTEKGKDVELRCDPISGHTALYWYRQSLGQGLEFLIYFQGNSAPDKSGLPSDRFSAERTGGSVSTLTIQRTQQEDSAVYLCASSHRFVAFFGPGTRLTVL.

This clonotype was found many times. The chain combines TRBV29-1 with TRBJ2-7; D is unclear. The CDR3 has 13 residues. The V end lost 2 bases, the J end lost 4 bases, and 12 bases lay between the germline ends. Germline V gives CDR1 SQVTM, CDR2 ANQGSEA. CDR3 DNA sequence: TGCAGCGTTGAAAGGCCAATAACTTACGAGCAGTACTTC. Translated, it gives CSVERPITYEQYF.

This clonotype came up a few times. The J gene is TRBJ2-7, the V gene TRBV7-6; D could derive from TRBD1 or TRBD2 (6 bases each). The ends were cut back, 5 bases at V and 2 bases at J, with 13 bases in the middle. Looked up from germline, CDR1 is SGHVS and CDR2 is FNYEAQ. The CDR3 is 14 residues long. The CDR3 nucleotides read TGTGCCAGCAGCCCCCTGGGGGGCCCCTACGAGCAGTACTTC. This sequence encodes CASSPLGGPYEQYF.

At least ten counts were recorded for this clonotype. The chain uses TRBV20-1 and TRBJ2-2, with 8 bases matching TRBD1. Per germline, CDR1 DFQATT and CDR2 SNEGSKA (reference sequence). CDR3 length: 16 amino acids. The J segment lost 0 bases and the V segment lost 1 base, leaving 4 bases of the junction unmatched. CDR3 amino acids: CSARVRQGTNTGELFF. In DNA form, the CDR3 reads TGCAGTGCTAGAGTGAGACAGGGGACGAACACCGGGGAGCTGTTTTTT.